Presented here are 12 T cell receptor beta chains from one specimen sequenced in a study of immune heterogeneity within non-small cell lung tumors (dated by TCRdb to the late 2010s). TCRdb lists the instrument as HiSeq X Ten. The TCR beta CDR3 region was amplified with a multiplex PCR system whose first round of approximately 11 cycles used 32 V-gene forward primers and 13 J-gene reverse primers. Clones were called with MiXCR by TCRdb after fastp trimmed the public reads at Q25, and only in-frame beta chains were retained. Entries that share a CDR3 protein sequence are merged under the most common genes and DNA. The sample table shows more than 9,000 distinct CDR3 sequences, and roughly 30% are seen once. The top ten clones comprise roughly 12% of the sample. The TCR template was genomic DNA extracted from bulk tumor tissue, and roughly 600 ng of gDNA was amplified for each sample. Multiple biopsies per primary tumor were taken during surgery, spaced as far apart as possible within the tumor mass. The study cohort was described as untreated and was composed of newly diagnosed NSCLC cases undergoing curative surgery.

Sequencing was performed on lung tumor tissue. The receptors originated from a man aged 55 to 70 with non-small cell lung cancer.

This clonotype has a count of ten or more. CDR3: CASRSGTSGFDTQYF. The DNA of the CDR3 is TGTGCCAGCAGATCCGGGACTAGCGGATTTGATACGCAGTATTTT. The genes are TRBV2 and TRBJ2-3, with 11 nucleotides matching TRBD2. CDR1 is SNHLY, CDR2 FYNNEI, per germline. The CDR3 runs to 15 residues. The V segment lost 6 bases and the J segment 6 bases; nucleotides outside the gene matches: 8.

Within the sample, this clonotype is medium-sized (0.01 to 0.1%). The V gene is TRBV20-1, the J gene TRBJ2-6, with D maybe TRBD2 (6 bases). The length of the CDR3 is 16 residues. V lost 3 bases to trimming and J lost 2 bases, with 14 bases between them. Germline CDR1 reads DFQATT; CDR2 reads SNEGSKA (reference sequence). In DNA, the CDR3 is TGCAGTGCTAGTCTGGAGGGAAATCCTGGGGCCAACGTCCTGACTTTC. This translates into CSASLEGNPGANVLTF.

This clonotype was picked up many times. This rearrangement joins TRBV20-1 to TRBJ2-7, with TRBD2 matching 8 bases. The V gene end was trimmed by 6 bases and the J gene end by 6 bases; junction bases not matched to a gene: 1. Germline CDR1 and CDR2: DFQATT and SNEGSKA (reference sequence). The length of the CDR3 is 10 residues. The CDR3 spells CSAGGGEQYF. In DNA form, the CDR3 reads TGCAGTGCCGGGGGGGGCGAGCAGTACTTC.

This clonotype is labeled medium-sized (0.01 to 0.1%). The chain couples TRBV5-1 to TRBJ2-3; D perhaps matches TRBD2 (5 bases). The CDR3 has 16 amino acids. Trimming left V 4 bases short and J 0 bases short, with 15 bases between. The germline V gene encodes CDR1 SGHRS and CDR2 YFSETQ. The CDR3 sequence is CASSGHGRTSTDTQYF. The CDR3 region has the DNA TGCGCCAGCAGCGGCCACGGACGGACTAGCACAGATACGCAGTATTTT.

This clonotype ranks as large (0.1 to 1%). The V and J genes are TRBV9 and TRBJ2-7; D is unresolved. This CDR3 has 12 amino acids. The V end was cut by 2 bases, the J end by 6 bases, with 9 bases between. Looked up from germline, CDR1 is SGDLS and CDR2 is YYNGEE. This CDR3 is CASSVPMGEQYF. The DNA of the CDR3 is TGTGCCAGCAGCGTCCCTATGGGCGAGCAGTACTTC.

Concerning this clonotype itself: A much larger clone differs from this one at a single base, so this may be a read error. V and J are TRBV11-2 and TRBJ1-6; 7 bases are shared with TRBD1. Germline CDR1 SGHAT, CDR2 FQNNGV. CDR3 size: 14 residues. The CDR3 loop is CANSSDRVISPLHF. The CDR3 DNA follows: TGTGCCAACAGCTCCGACAGGGTCATCTCACCCCTCCACTTT.

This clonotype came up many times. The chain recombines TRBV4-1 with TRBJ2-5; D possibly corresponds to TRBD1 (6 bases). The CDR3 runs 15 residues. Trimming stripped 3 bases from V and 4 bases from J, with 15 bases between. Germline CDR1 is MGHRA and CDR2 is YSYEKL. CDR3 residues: CASSHLQGNGETQYF. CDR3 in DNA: TGCGCCAGCAGCCATCTACAGGGTAACGGAGAGACCCAGTACTTC.

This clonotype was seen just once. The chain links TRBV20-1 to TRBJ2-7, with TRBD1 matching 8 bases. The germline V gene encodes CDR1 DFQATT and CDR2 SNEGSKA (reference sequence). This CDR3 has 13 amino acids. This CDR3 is CSAPRTGTYEQYF. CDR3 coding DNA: TGCAGCGCCCCCCGGACAGGGACCTACGAGCAGTACTTC.

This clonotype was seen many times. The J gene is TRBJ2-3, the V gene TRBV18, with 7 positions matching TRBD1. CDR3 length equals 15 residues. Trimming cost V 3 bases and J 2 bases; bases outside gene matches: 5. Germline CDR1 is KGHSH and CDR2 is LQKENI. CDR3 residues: CASSPAKGATDTQYF. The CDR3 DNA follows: TGTGCCAGCTCACCGGCGAAGGGGGCCACAGATACGCAGTATTTT.

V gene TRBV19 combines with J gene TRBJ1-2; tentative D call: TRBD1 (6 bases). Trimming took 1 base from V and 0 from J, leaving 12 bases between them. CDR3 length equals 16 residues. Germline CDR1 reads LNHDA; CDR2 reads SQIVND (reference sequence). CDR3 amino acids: CASSIASGASNYGYTF. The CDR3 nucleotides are TGTGCCAGTAGTATAGCCTCAGGGGCTTCTAACTATGGCTACACCTTC.

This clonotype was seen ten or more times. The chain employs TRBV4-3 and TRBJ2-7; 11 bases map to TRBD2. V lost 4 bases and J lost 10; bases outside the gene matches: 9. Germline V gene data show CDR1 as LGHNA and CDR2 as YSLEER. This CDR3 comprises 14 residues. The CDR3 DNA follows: TGCGCCAGCAGCCCCGGGACTAGCGGATCGCTTCAGTACTTC. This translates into CASSPGTSGSLQYF.

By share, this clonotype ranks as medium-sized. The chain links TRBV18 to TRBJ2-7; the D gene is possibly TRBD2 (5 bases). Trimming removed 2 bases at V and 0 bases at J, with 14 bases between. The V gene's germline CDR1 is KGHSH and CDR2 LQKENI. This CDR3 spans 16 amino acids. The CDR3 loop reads CASSPYLLGSSYEQYF. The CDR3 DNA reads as TGTGCCAGCTCACCATACCTGCTGGGGAGCTCCTACGAGCAGTACTTC.